The sequence of this T cell receptor beta chain was determined in a study of T cell repertoires in cytomegalovirus infection. Study-level information: Public signatures in TCR beta pointed to CMV infection and matching HLA type.

TCRdb independently ran MiXCR on the reads; one entry per CDR3 protein. The data show 100,000 to 150,000 distinct CDR3 sequences, 8.8% seen once. The V segment lost 5 bases and the J segment 11 bases; nucleotides outside the gene matches: 10. The CDR3 sequence is 14 residues long. Germline loops: CDR1 SGHDN, CDR2 FVKESK. A few counts support this clonotype. Its antigen is unknown. General study points: HLA-C-restricted CMV-specific TCR beta clonotypes were dominant in the ex vivo response.

This TCR was sampled from a human donor in good health (CMV status not recorded). Some clones in this sample may be carry-over from other donors' samples. Material: PBMCs. The chain has TRBV14 and TRBJ1-1; TRBD1 aligns across 11 bases. In nucleotides, the CDR3 is TGTGCCAGCAGCGAGCTGAGGACAGGGGGCGCGGCTTTCTTT. Its translation: CASSELRTGGAAFF.